This T cell receptor beta chain was retrieved from a study of identical twins. Concerning this clonotype itself: Its target is unknown.

Overall study results and limits: Beta clonotypes that were abundant in cord blood contained fewer insertions, a pattern absent from memory repertoires.

A universal primer site was added by template switching, and unique molecular identifiers were carried by the cDNA. TCRdb re-called the 5' RACE reads with MiXCR, one entry per CDR3 protein. The data hold approximately 530,000 distinct CDR3 sequences, with around 24% observed a single time. No donor was unhealthy or non-Caucasian. Trimming cost V 0 bases and J 2 bases; bases outside gene matches: 4. Per the germline V gene, CDR1 is KGHSH and CDR2 is LQKENI. This CDR3 contains 16 residues. Another study also made use of these data, one on yellow fever vaccine responses in identical twins. Per that paper: Among the twins, the vaccine T cell response reportedly seemed partly convergent and partly personalized.

This receptor was obtained from a woman aged 18-29 years in good health. The specimen sequenced was CD4+ T cells sorted from blood. The chain employs TRBV18 and TRBJ2-7; the match to TRBD2 covers 10 bases. CDR3 residues: CASSPPLAGAPYEQYF. CDR3 coding DNA: TGTGCCAGCTCACCACCGCTAGCGGGAGCCCCCTACGAGCAGTACTTC.